Following are 8 T cell receptor beta chains from one sample sequenced in a study of OX40 agonist ivuxolimab in advanced cancers. Here immunoSEQ multiplex PCR was the method, and the copy in TCRdb shows in-frame clones only, minus some. The sample has roughly 120,000 clones, roughly 92% seen once. The starting material was CD4+ or CD8+ T cells sorted from blood, obtained in a trial of the OX40 agonist ivuxolimab. The receptors come from an adult with an advanced solid tumor such as melanoma, head and neck, liver or kidney cancer.

This chain links TRBV6-1 with TRBJ1-1; 7 bases map to TRBD1. This CDR3 is built from 15 residues. In germline, CDR1 is MNHNS, CDR2 SASEGT. The trim removed 5 bases at V and 4 bases at J, leaving 10 bases unmatched. In DNA, the CDR3 is TGTGCCAGCAGTTTTCTTAACAGGGGCCCCACTGAAGCTTTCTTT. Its protein is CASSFLNRGPTEAFF.

V and J are TRBV11-2 and TRBJ2-1; TRBD1 aligns across 8 bases. This CDR3 contains 16 residues. J was trimmed by 1 base and V by 0 bases; bases with no gene match: 2. In germline, CDR1 is SGHAT, CDR2 FQNNGV. The CDR3 is CASSLDWDRSYNEQFF. As DNA, the CDR3 is TGTGCCAGCAGCTTAGACTGGGACAGGTCCTACAATGAGCAGTTCTTC. The full variable domain, its missing parts supplied by reference TRBV11-2 and TRBJ2-1, is EAGVAQSPRYKIIEKRQSVAFWCNPISGHATLYWYQQILGQGPKLLIQFQNNGVVDDSQLPKDRFSAERLKGVDSTLKIQPAKLEDSAVYLCASSLDWDRSYNEQFFGPGTRLTVL.

The V and J genes are TRBV28 and TRBJ1-4; 7 bases are a match to TRBD1. The germline V gene has CDR1 MDHEN and CDR2 SYDVKM. V gave up 6 bases and J gave up 0 bases; unmatched junction bases: 1. CDR3 length: 14 amino acids. The CDR3 reads CASRTGSTNEKLFF. Here the CDR3 DNA reads TGTGCCAGCAGGACAGGGTCAACTAATGAAAAACTGTTTTTT. Complete variable domain (other parts from reference TRBV28 and TRBJ1-4): DVKVTQSSRYLVKRTGEKVFLECVQDMDHENMFWYRQDPGLGLRLIYFSYDVKMKEKGDIPEGYSVSREKKERFSLILESASTNQTSMYLCASRTGSTNEKLFFGSGTQLSVL.

This sequence joins TRBV30 and TRBJ2-3; D perhaps matches TRBD2 (5 bases). This CDR3 spans 13 amino acids. CDR1 GTSNPN and CDR2 SVGIG come from the germline V gene (reference sequence). V lost 5 bases and J lost 3, with 12 bases in between. CDR3 loop: CAWGQAGTDTQYF. CDR3 sequence (DNA): TGTGCCTGGGGCCAGGCGGGTACAGATACGCAGTATTTT.

V is TRBV21-1 and J is TRBJ2-7; the table's D call, TRBD2, has no DNA check behind it. TRBV21-1 is a known pseudogene. The length of the CDR3 is 19 residues. The CDR3 bases are TGTGCCAGCAGCAATGCCCCTCGGGCTAGCGGGGCTGGATCCTACGAGCAGTACTTC. Translated, it gives CASSNAPRASGAGSYEQYF.

This sequence joins TRBV7-2 and TRBJ2-7; 7 nucleotides line up with TRBD1. The CDR3 sequence is 14 residues long. Germline V gene lookup returns CDR1 SGHTA and CDR2 FQGNSA. The V and J ends lost 5 bases and 1 base, in that order; junction bases with no gene match: 5. CDR3 nucleotide sequence: TGTGCCAGCAGCCCGTGGGACAGTTCCTACGAGCAGTACTTC. It translates to CASSPWDSSYEQYF. The full variable domain, rest sourced from reference TRBV7-2 and TRBJ2-7, is GAGVSQSPSNKVTEKGKDVELRCDPISGHTALYWYRQSLGQGLEFLIYFQGNSAPDKSGLPSDRFSAERTGGSVSTLTIQRTQQEDSAVYLCASSPWDSSYEQYFGPGTRLTVT.

The chain carries TRBV9 and TRBJ2-7, with D tentatively TRBD1 or TRBD2 (7 bases each). This CDR3 is built from 14 residues. V was pared by 0 bases and J by 7 bases, with 14 bases between. Germline V lookup: CDR1 SGDLS, CDR2 YYNGEE. The CDR3 region is CASSVAAGGEEQYF. The CDR3 nucleotides read TGTGCCAGCAGCGTAGCGGCAGGGGGGGAAGAGCAGTACTTC.

J is TRBJ1-2 and V is TRBV28; TRBD1 matches at 8 bases. CDR1 and CDR2 from the germline V gene are MDHEN and SYDVKM. The CDR3 spans 16 residues. V trimming: 5 bases; J trimming: 4 bases; junction bases outside the gene matches: 12. In DNA form, the CDR3 reads TGTGCCAGCAGTGAAACCTGGGACAGGCACGCCTATGGCTACACCTTC. Protein sequence: CASSETWDRHAYGYTF.